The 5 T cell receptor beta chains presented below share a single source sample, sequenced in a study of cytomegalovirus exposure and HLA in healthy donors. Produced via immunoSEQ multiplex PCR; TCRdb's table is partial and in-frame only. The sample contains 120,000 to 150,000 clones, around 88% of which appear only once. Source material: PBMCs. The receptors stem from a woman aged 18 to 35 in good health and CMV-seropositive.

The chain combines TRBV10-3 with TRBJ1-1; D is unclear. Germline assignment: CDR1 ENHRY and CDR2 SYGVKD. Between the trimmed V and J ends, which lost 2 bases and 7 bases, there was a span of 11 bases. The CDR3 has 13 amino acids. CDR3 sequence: CAISELIGGEAFF. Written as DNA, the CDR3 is TGTGCCATCAGTGAGCTGATAGGCGGTGAAGCTTTCTTT.

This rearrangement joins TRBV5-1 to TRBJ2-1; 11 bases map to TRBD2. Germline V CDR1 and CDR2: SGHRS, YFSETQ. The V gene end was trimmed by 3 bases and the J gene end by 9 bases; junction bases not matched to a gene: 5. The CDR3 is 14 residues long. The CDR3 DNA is TGCGCCAGCAGCTATAGCGGGGGGGCCCCTGAGCAGTTCTTC. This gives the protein CASSYSGGAPEQFF.

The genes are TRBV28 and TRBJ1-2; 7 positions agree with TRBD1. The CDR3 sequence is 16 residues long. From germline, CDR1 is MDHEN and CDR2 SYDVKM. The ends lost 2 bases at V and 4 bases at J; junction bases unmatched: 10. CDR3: CASSLPRQGIAYGYTF. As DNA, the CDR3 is TGTGCCAGCAGTTTACCCCGACAGGGCATAGCCTATGGCTACACCTTC.

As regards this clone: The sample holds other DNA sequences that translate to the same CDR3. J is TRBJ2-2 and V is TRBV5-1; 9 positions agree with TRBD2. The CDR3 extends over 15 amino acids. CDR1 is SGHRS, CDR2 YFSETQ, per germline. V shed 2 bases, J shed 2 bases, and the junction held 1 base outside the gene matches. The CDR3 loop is CASSLLAGNTGELFF. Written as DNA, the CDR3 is TGCGCCAGCAGCTTACTAGCGGGCAACACCGGGGAGCTGTTTTTT.

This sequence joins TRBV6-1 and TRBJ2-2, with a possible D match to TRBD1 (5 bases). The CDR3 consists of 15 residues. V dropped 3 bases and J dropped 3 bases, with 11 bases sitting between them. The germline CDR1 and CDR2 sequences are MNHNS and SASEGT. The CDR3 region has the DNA TGTGCCAGCAGTGAGCAGGGTCTGGACACCGGGGAGCTGTTTTTT. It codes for CASSEQGLDTGELFF.